A selection of T cell receptor beta chains follows, all from one sample in a study of Ad26.COV2.S vaccination and SARS-CoV-2 variants. Data came from immunoSEQ multiplex PCR; TCRdb stores just in-frame clones and leaves some out. The table shows approximately 300,000 clones, with about 85% occurring only once. Source: peripheral blood, taken in a trial of Ad26.COV2.S vaccine versus placebo. All receptors come from a person aged 18-60 years who received the Ad26.COV2.S COVID-19 vaccine or a placebo. Both conserved end residues are trimmed from each CDR3. Only some rows state a clone size, as once, few, many or a class for expanded clones.

>TRBV18|-|TRBJ2-5
ASSVSGVETQY
>TRBV5-4|-|TRBJ2-7
ASSLGQVSSYEQY
>TRBV9|-|TRBJ2-3
ASSPRTGGSTDTQY
>TRBV10-2|-|TRBJ2-7
ASSERFYEQY
>TRBV11-3|once|TRBJ1-4
ASSLDNRGLPGATNEKLF
>TRBV28|-|TRBJ1-4
ASSYTGGWREKLF
>TRBV30|-|TRBJ1-6
AWRGLRSPLH
>TRBV11-3|-|TRBJ2-3
ASSLPQQRDTQY
>TRBV2|-|TRBJ1-2
ASRPGQGSYGYT
>TRBV7-8|-|TRBJ1-5
ASTLTDSNQPQH
>TRBV28|-|TRBJ2-1
ASSLDSYNEQF
>TRBV28|-|TRBJ1-5
ASIGTGENQPQH
>TRBV11-2|-|TRBJ2-5
ASSTPSLGVETQY
>TRBV6-1|-|TRBJ2-2
ASREGTGGTGELF
>TRBV5-1|-|TRBJ2-7
ASSPGAGLTYEQY
>TRBV18|-|TRBJ1-1
ASSPVAGNTEAF
>TRBV5-1|-|TRBJ2-1
ASSLEAGSYNEQF
>TRBV7-9|-|TRBJ2-5
ASSLDFQRTGETQY
>TRBV6-5|-|TRBJ2-7
ASKGAGGSEQY
>TRBV27|-|TRBJ1-6
ASSSALRDRRAFRSPLH
>TRBV27|once|TRBJ1-2
ASGRGALYGYT
>TRBV5-1|-|TRBJ2-7
ASSLDSNPPYEQY
>TRBV3-1/TRBV3-2|-|TRBJ1-6
ASSQNRQGSPLH
>TRBV6-4|few|TRBJ2-2
ASSEAGGGTGELF
>TRBV23-1|-|TRBJ2-1
ASSLLGRQGPCNEQF
>TRBV7-3|-|TRBJ1-2
ASRASGGSNYGYT
>TRBV18|-|TRBJ2-5
ASSARLQTQY
>TRBV6-5|-|TRBJ2-1
ASSPPQGLEQF
>TRBV2|many|TRBJ1-5
ASSDSGRRNQPQH
>TRBV19|-|TRBJ1-4
ASSIGTGYEKLF
>TRBV28|-|TRBJ2-7
ASSAPGQLYEQY
>TRBV28|-|TRBJ2-7
ASKNRVGQY
>TRBV3-1/TRBV3-2|-|TRBJ1-1
ASSQGSVNTEAF
>TRBV5-4|-|TRBJ2-5
ASSFRARAETQY
>TRBV30|-|TRBJ1-1
AWRGDMNTEAF
>TRBV9|-|TRBJ2-3
ASSRGGSTDTQY
>TRBV28|many|TRBJ1-3
ASSDNRSGNTIY
>TRBV4-2|-|TRBJ1-5
ASSLRQDSNQPQH
>TRBV6-2/TRBV6-3|-|TRBJ2-7
ASSYSSRTGGFYEQY
>TRBV28|-|TRBJ1-1
ASRLPGTGFLGAEAF
>TRBV10-3|-|TRBJ2-7
AISESIGTGGYEQY
>TRBV5-6|-|TRBJ2-5
ASSWGWGKQETQY
>TRBV9|once|TRBJ1-4
ASSPLDRGQEKLF
>TRBV5-1|-|TRBJ2-1
ASSLALNHNEQF
>TRBV6-5|-|TRBJ2-7
ASSTPGSREQY